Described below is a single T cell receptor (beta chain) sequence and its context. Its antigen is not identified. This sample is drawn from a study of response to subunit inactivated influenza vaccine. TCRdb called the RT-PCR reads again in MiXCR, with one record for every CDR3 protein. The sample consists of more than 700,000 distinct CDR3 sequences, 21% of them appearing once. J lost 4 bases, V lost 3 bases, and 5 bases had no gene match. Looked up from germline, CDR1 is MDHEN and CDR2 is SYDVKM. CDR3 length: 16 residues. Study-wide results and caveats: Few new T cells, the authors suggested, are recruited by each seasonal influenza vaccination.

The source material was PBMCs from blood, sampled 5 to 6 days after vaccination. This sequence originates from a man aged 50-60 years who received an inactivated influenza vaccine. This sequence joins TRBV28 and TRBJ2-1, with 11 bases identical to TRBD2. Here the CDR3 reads CASSFSTSGIYNEQFF. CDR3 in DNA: TGTGCCAGCAGTTTTTCGACTAGCGGGATATACAATGAGCAGTTCTTC. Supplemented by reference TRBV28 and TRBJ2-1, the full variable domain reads DVKVTQSSRYLVKRTGEKVFLECVQDMDHENMFWYRQDPGLGLRLIYFSYDVKMKEKGDIPEGYSVSREKKERFSLILESASTNQTSMYLCASSFSTSGIYNEQFFGPGTRLTVL.